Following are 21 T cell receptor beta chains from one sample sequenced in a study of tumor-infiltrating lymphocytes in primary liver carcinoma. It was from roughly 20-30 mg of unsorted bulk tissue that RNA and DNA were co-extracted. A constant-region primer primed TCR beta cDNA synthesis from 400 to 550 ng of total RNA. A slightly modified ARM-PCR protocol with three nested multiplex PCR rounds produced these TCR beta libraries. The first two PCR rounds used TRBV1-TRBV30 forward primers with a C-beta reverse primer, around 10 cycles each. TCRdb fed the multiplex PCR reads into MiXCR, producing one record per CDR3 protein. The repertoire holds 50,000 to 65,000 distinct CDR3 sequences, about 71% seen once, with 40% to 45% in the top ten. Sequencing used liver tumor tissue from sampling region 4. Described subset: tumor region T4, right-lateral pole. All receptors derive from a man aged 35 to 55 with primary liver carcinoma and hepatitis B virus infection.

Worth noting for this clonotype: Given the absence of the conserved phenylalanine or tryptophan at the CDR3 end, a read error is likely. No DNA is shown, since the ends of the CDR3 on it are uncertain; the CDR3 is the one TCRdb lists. The CDR3 spells CASTLDSYSNQPWHV. The chain combines TRBV6-2 or TRBV6-3 with TRBJ1-5; the DNA was not compared with TRBD1, the D call given in the table. The CDR3 has 15 residues if both end residues are counted. Germline V gene lookup returns CDR1 MNHEY and CDR2 SVGEGT.

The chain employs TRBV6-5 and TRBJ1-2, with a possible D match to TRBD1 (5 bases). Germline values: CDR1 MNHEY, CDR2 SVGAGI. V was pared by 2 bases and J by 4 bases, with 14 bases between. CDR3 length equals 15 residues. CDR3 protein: CASSYKSGWSYGYTF. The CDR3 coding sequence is TGTGCCAGCAGTTACAAGTCAGGGTGGTCCTATGGCTACACCTTC.

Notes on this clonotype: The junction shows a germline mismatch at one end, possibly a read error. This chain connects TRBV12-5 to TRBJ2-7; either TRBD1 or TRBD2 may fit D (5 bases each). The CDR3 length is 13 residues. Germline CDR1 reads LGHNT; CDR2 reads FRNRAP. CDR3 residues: CASEGTGPYKQYF. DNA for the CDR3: TGTGCCAGTGAGGGGACCGGTCCCTACAAGCAGTACTTC.

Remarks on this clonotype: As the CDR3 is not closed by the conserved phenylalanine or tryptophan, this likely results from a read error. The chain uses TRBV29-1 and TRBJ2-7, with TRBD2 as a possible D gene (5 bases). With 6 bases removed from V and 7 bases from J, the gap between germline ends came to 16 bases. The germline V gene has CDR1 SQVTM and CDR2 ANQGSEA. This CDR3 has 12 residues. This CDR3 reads CSVRRASGEQYI. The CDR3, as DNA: TGCAGCGTCAGGAGAGCCTCGGGGGAGCAGTACATC.

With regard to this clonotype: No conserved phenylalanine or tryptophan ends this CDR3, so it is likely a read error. The CDR3 nucleotides are TGTGCCAGCAGTGAAGAAGCGGGAGGGGGGACAGATACACAGTATTAT. Its protein is CASSEEAGGGTDTQYY. The rearrangement links TRBV6-1 to TRBJ2-3; TRBD2 agrees at 10 bases. Per the germline V gene, CDR1 is MNHNS and CDR2 is SASEGT. The CDR3 has 16 residues.

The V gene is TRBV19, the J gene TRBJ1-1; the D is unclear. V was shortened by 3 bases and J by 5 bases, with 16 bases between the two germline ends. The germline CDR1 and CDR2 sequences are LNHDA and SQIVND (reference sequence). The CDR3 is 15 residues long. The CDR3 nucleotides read TGTGCCAGTAGTATCGGGCTGGTGGTAAGGACTGAAGCTTTCTTT. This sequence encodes CASSIGLVVRTEAFF.

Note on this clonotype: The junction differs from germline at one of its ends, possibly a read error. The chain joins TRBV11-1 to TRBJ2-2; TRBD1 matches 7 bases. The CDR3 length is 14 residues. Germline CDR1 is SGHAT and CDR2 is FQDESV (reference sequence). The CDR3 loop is CASIFTGVTGELFF. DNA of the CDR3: TGTGCAAGCATCTTTACAGGGGTTACCGGGGAACTGTTTTTT.

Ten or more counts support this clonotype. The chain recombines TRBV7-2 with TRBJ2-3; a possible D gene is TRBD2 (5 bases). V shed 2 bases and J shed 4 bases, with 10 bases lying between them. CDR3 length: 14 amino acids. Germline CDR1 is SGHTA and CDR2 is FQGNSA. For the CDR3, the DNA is TGTGCCAGCAGCTTACGGAGCGGCTCAGATACGCAGTATTTT. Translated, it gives CASSLRSGSDTQYF.

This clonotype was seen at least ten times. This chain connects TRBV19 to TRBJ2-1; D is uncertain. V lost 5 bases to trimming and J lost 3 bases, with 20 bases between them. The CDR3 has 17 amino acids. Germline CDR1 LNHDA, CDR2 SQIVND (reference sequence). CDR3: CASSPPRPLGGYNEQFF. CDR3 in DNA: TGTGCCAGTAGTCCCCCTCGCCCGTTGGGTGGCTACAATGAGCAGTTCTTC.

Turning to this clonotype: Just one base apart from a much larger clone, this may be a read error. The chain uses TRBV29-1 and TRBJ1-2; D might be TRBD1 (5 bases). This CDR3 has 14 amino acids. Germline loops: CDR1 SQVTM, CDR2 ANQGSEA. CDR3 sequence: CSIEAEEGVDGYTF. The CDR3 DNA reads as TGCAGCATTGAAGCGGAAGAAGGGGTGGATGGCTACACCTTC.

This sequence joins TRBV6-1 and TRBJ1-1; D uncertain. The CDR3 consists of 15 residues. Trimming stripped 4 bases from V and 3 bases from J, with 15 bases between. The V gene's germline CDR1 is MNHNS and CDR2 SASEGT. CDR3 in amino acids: CASSGHQVVDTEAFF. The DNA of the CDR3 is TGTGCCAGCAGTGGACACCAGGTGGTAGACACTGAAGCTTTCTTT.

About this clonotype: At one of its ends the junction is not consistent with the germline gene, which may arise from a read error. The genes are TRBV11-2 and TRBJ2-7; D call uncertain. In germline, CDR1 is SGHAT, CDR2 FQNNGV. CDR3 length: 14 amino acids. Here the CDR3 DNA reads TGTGCCAGCAACTTAATCGACGGAGCCTACGAGCAGTACTTC. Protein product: CASNLIDGAYEQYF.

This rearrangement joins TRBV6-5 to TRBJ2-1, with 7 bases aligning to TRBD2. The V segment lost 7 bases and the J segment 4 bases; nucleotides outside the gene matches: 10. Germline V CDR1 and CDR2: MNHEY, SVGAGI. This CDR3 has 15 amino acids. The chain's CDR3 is CASNQLTGGYNEQFF. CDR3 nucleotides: TGTGCCAGCAATCAACTAACGGGAGGTTACAATGAGCAGTTCTTC.

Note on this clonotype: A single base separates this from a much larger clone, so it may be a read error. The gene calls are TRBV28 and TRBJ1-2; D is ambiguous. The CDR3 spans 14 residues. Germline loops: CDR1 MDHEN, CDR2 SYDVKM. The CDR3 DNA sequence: TGTGTCAGCAGTTTATCGGCTGACCTCCGTGGCTACACCTTC. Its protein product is CVSSLSADLRGYTF.

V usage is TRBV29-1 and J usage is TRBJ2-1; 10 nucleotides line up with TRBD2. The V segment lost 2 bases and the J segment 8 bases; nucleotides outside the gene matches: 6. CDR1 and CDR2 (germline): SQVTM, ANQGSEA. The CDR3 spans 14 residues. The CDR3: CSVEPSGSLDEQFF. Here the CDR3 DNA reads TGCAGCGTTGAACCTAGCGGGAGTTTGGATGAGCAGTTCTTC.

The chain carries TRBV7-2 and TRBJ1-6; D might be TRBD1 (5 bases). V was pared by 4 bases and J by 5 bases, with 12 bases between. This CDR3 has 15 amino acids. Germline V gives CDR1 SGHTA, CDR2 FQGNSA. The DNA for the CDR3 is TGTGCCAGCAGCTCCCAGACAGCCGATAATTCACCCCTCCACTTT. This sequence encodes CASSSQTADNSPLHF.

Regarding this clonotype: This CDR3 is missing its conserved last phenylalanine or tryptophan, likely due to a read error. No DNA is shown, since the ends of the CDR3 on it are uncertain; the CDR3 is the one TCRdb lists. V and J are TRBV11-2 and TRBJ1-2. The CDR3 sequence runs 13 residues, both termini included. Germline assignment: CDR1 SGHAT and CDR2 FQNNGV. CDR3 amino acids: CANSLGANYGYIL.

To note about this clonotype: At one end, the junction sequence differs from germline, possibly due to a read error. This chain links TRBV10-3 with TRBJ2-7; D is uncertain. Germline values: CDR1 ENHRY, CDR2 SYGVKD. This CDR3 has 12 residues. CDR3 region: CVIGEAEQEQYF. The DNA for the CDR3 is TGTGTCATCGGTGAAGCCGAGCAAGAGCAGTACTTC.

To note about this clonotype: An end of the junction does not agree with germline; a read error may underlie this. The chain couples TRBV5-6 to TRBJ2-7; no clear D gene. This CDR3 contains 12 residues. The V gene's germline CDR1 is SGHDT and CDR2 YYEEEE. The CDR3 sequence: CVSSLEGEEQYF. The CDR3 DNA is TGTGTCAGCAGCCTGGAAGGTGAGGAGCAGTACTTC.

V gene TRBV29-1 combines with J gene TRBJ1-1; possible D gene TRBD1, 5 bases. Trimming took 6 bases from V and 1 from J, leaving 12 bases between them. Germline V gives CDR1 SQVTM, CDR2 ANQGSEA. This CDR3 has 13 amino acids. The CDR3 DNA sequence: TGCAGCGTGACAGTGTGCGGGAACACTGAAGCTTTCTTT. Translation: CSVTVCGNTEAFF.

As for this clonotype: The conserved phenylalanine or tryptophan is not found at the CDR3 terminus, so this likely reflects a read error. The CDR3 DNA reads TGCGCCAGCAGCCATGTCGGCAGTACCTCCTACGAGCAGTACTTA. Amino acid sequence: CASSHVGSTSYEQYL. The rearrangement links TRBV4-1 to TRBJ2-7; no clear D. The V and J ends lost 3 bases and 0 bases respectively, with 12 bases between them. Germline CDR1 is MGHRA and CDR2 is YSYEKL. This CDR3 has 15 residues.